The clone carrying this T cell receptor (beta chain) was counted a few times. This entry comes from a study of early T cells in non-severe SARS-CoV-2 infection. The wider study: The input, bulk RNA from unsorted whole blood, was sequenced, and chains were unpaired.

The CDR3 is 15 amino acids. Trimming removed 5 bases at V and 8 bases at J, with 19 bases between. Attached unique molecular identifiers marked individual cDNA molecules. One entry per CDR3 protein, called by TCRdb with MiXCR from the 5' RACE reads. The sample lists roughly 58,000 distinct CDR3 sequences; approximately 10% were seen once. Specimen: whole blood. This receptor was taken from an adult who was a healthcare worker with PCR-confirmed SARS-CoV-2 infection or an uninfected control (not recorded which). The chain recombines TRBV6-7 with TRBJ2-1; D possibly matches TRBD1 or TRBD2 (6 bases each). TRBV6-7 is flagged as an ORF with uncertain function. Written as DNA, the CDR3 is TGTGCCAGCAGTCTGTCAGGGCCGGGGGCGGATGAGCAGTTCTTC. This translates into CASSLSGPGADEQFF.